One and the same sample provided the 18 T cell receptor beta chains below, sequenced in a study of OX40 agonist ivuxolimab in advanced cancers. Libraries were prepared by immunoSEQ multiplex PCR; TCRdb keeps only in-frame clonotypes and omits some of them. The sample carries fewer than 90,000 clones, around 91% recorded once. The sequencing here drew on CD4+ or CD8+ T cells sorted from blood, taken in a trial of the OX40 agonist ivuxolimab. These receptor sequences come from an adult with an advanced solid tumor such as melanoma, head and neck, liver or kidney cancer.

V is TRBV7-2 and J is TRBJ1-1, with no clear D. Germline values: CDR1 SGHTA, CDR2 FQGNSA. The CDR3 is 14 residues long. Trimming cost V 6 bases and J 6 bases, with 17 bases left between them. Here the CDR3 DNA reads TGTGCCAGCAGTCAGGATCGGAGGGTCGCTGAAGCTTTCTTT. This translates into CASSQDRRVAEAFF.

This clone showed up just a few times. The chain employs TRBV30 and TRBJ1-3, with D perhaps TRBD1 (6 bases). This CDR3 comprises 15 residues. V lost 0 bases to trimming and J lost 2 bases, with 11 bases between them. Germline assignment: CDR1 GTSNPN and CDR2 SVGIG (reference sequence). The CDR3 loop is CAWSVNREAGNTIYF. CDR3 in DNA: TGTGCCTGGAGTGTAAACAGGGAGGCTGGAAACACCATATATTTT.

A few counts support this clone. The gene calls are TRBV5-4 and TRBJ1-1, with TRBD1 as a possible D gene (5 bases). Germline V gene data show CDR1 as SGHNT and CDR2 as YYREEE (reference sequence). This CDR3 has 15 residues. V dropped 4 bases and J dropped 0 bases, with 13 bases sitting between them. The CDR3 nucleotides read TGTGCCAGCAGCCCCAGGGAGGGCATGAACACTGAAGCTTTCTTT. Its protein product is CASSPREGMNTEAFF.

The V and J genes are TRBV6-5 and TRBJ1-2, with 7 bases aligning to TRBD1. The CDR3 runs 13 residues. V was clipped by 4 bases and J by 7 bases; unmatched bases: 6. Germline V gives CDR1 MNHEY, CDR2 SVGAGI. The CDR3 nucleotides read TGTGCCAGCAGTTTTTCCAGGGGGTCTGGCTACACCTTC. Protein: CASSFSRGSGYTF.

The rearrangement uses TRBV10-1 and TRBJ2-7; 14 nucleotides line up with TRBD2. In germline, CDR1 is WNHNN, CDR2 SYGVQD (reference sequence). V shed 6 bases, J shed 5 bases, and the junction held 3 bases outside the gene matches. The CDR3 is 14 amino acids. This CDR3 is CASRPGLAGDEQYF. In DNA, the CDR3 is TGCGCCAGCAGGCCGGGACTAGCGGGAGACGAGCAGTACTTC.

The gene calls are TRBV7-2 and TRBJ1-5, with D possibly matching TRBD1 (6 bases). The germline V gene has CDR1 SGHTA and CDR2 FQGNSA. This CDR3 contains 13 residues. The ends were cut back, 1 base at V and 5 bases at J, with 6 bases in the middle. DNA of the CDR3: TGTGCCAGCAGCTTAGGACAGGATCAGCCCCAGCATTTT. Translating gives CASSLGQDQPQHF.

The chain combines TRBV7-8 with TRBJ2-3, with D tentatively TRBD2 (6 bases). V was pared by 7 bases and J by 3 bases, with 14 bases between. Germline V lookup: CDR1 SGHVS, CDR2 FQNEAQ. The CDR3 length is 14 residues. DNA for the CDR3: TGTGCCAGCAACCCCGGACTAAATACAGATACGCAGTATTTT. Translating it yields CASNPGLNTDTQYF.

CDR3 residues: CASIPGLASDEQFF. Written as DNA, the CDR3 is TGTGCCAGCATACCGGGACTAGCTTCCGATGAGCAGTTCTTC. The chain couples TRBV7-2 to TRBJ2-1, with 9 nucleotides matching TRBD2. Germline trimming cut 7 bases from V and 8 bases from J; bases unmatched to any gene: 9. Germline V gives CDR1 SGHTA, CDR2 FQGNSA. The CDR3 runs to 14 residues.

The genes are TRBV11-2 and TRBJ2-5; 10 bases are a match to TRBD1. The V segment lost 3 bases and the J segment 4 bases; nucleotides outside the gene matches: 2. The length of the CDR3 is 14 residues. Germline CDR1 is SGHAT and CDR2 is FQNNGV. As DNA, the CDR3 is TGTGCCAGCAGCTTCGGGACAGGGGTAGAGACCCAGTACTTC. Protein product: CASSFGTGVETQYF.

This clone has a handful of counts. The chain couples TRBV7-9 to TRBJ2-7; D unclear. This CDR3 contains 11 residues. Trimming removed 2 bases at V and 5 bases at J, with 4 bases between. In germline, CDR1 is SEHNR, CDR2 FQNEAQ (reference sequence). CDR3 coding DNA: TGTGCCAGCAGCTTATACGACGAGCAGTACTTC. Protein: CASSLYDEQYF.

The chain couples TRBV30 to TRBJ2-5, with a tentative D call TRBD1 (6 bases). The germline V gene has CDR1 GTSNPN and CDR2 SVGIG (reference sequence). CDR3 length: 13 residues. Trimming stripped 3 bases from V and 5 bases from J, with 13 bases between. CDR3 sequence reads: CAWRDMGAETQYF. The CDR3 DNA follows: TGTGCCTGGAGGGACATGGGGGCGGAGACCCAGTACTTC.

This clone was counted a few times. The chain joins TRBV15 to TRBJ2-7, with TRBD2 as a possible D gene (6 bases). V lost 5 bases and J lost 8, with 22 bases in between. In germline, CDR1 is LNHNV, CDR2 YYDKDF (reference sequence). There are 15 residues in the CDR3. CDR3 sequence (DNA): TGTGCCACCAGCCGATCTTTCGGTGGGAGGACCAAGCAGTACTTC. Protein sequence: CATSRSFGGRTKQYF.

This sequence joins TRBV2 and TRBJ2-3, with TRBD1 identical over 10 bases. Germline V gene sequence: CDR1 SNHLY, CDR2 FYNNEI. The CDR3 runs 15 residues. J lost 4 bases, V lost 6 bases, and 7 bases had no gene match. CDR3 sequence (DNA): TGTGCCAGCAGATGGGGACAGGGGTTTGCAGATACGCAGTATTTT. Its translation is CASRWGQGFADTQYF.

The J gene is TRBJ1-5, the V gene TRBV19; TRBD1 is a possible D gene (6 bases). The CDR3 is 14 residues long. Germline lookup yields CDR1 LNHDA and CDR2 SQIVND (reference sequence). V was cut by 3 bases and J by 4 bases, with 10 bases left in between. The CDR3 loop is CASSMGQHNQPQHF. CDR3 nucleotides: TGTGCCAGTAGTATGGGACAACATAATCAGCCCCAGCATTTT.

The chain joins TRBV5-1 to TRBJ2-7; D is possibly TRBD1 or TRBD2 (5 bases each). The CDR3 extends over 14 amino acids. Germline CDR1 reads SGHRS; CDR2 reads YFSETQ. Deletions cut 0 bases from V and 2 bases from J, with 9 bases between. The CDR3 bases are TGCGCCAGCAGCTTGGGGGACGGCGCCTACGAGCAGTACTTC. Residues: CASSLGDGAYEQYF.

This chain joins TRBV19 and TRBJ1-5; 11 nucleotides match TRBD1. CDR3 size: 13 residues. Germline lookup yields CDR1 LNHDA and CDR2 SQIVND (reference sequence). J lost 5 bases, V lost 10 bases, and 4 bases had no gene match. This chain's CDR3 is CATLDRGHQPQHF. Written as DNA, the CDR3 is TGTGCCACCTTGGACAGGGGGCATCAGCCCCAGCATTTT.

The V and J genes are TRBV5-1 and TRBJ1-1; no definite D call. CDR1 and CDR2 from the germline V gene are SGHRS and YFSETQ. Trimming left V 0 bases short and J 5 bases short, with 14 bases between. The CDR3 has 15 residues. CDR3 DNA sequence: TGCGCCAGCAGCTTGGCCGTCCAGGCTGGAACTGAAGCTTTCTTT. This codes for CASSLAVQAGTEAFF.

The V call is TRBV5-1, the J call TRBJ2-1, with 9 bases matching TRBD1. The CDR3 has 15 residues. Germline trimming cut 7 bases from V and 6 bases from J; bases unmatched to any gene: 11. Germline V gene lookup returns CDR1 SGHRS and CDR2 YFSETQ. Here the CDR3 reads CASHIQGALRNEQFF. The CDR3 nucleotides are TGCGCCAGCCACATACAGGGGGCGTTGCGCAATGAGCAGTTCTTC.